This TCR beta chain was identified in a study of breast tumors, draining lymph nodes, adjacent tissues. Study-level results: Most tumor T cells seemingly derive from lymph node, then expand in tumor. Tumor TCR diversity was below lymph nodes but above nontumor tissue.

Breast cancer patients provided tissue from their axillary draining lymph nodes. In its sample, this clonotype was seen many times. Its antigen remains unidentified. From the multiplex PCR reads, TCRdb called clonotypes with MiXCR, one entry per CDR3 protein. There are over 130,000 distinct CDR3 sequences in the sample; approximately 29% occur only once, and roughly 2.3% lies in the top ten. V shed 3 bases, J shed 2 bases, and the junction held 5 bases outside the gene matches. Germline V gene sequence: CDR1 SGHVS, CDR2 FQNEAQ. The CDR3 has 16 amino acids. This clonotype was obtained from a female donor with breast cancer. Some clones in this sample may be carry-over from other donors' samples. Material for sequencing was axillary lymph node tissue. The V gene is TRBV7-8, the J gene TRBJ2-3, with TRBD1 identical over 10 bases. The CDR3 DNA sequence: TGTGCCAGCAGCTTTGCGGGACAGGGGAACACAGATACGCAGTATTTT. Translating it yields CASSFAGQGNTDTQYF.